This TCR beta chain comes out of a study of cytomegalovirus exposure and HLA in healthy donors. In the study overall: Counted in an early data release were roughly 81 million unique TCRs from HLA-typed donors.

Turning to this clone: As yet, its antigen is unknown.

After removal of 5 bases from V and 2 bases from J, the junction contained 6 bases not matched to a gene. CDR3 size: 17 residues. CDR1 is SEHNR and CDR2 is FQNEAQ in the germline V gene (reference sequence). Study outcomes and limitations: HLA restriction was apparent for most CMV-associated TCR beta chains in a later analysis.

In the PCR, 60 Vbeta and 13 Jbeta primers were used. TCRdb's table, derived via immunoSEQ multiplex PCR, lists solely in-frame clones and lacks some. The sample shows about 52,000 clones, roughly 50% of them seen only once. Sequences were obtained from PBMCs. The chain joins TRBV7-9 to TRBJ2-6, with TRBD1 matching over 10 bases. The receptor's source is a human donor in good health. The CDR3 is CASSPQTGGAGANVLTF. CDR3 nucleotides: TGTGCCAGCAGCCCTCAGACAGGGGGCGCTGGGGCCAACGTCCTGACTTTC.